This T cell receptor beta chain was sequenced for a study of neoadjuvant anti-PD-1 for oral cavity cancer. In the study overall: Nivolumab at 3 mg/kg was mostly given biweekly, three to four doses, pre-surgery. Patients without progression received a fourth nivolumab dose around day 43, then surgical resection on days 50-56.

Patients had HPV-negative, locally advanced oral cavity squamous cell carcinoma. Germline-derived CDR1 and CDR2 are GTSNPN and SVGIG (reference sequence). V lost 0 bases and J lost 9, with 8 bases in between. The CDR3 sequence is 11 residues long. Sequencing used immunoSEQ multiplex PCR; TCRdb keeps in-frame clones, though not all of them. The table includes some 66,000 clones, around 83% detected once. This sequence joins TRBV30 and TRBJ2-5; no definite D call. Sequenced material: PBMCs, taken before nivolumab (anti-PD-1) treatment. This receptor was identified in a person aged 35-79 years with oral cavity squamous cell carcinoma. In DNA, the CDR3 is TGTGCCTGGAGTGTGTTGGGTGCCCAGTACTTC. It translates to CAWSVLGAQYF.